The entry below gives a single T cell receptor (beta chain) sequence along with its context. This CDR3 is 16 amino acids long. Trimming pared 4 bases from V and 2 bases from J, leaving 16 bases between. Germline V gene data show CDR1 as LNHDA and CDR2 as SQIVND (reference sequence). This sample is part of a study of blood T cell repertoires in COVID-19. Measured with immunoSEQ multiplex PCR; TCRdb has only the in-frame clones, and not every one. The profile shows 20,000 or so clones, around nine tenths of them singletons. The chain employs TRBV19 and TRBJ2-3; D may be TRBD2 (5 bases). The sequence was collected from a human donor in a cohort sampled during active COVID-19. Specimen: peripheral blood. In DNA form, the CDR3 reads TGTGCCAGTAGTAAAATGGGCCGAGGGAACACAGATACGCAGTATTTT. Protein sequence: CASSKMGRGNTDTQYF.